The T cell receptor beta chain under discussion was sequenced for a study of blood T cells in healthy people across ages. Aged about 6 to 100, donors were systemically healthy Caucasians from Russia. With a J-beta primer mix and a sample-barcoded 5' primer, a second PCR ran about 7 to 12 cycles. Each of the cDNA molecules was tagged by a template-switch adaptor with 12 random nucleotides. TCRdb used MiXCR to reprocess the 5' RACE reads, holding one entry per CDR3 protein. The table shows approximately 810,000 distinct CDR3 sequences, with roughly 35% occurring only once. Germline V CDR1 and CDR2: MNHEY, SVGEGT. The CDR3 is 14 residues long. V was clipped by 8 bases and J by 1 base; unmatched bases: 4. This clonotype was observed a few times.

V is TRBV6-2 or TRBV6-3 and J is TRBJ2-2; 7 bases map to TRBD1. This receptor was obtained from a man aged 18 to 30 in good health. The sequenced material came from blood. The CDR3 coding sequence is TGTGCCAGCTCTAGGACAGGGAACACCGGGGAGCTGTTTTTT. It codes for CASSRTGNTGELFF.